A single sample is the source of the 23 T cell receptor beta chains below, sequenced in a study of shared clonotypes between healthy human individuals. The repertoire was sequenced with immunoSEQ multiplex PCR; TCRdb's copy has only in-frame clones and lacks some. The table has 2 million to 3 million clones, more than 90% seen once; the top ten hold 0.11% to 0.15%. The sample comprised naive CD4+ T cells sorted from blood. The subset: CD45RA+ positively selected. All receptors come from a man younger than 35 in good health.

CDR3 residues: CASSEVAASYEQYF. CDR3 sequence (DNA): TGCGCCAGCAGTGAGGTAGCGGCCAGCTACGAGCAGTACTTC. This chain joins TRBV10-2 and TRBJ2-7; tentative D call: TRBD2 (6 bases). This CDR3 contains 14 residues. Trimming pared 2 bases from V and 3 bases from J, leaving 11 bases between. Germline V gene lookup returns CDR1 WSHSY and CDR2 SAAADI.

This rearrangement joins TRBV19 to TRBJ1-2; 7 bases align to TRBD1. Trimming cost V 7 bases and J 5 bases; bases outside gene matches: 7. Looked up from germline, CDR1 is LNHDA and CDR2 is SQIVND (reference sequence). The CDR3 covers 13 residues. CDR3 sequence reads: CASTQGDGYGYTF. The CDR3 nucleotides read TGTGCCAGTACGCAGGGGGATGGGTATGGCTACACCTTC.

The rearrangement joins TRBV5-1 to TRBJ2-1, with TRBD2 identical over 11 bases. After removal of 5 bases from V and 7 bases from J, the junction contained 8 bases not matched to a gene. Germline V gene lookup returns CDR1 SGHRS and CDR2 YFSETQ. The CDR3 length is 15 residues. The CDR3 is CASSRSGGARNEQFF. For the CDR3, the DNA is TGCGCCAGCAGTCGTAGCGGGGGGGCGAGGAATGAGCAGTTCTTC.

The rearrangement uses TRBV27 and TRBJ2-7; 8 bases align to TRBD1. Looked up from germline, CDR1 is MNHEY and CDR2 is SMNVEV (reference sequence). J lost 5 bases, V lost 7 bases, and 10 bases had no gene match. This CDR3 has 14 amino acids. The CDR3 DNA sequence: TGTGCCAGCACCGCGACAGGGGAATGGCACGAGCAGTACTTC. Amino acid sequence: CASTATGEWHEQYF.

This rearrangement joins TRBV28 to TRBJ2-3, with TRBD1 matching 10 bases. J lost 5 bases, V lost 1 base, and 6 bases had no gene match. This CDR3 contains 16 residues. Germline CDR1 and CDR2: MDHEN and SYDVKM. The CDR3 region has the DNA TGTGCCAGCAGTTTATACGGGACAGGGGAAGGAGATACGCAGTATTTT. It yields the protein CASSLYGTGEGDTQYF.

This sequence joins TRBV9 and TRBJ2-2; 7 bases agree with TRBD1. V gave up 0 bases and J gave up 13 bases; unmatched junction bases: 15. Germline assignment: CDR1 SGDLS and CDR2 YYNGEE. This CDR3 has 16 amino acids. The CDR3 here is CASSVVPVTGAAGLFF. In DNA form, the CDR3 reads TGTGCCAGCAGCGTAGTCCCCGTAACAGGGGCGGCGGGGCTGTTTTTT.

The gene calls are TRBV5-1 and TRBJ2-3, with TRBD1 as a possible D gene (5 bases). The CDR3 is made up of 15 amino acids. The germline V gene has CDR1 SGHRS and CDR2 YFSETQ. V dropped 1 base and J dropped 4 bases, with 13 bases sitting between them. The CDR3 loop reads CASSLQPQGSDTQYF. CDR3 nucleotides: TGCGCCAGCAGCTTGCAGCCCCAGGGATCAGATACGCAGTATTTT. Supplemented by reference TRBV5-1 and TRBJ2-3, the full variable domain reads KAGVTQTPRYLIKTRGQQVTLSCSPISGHRSVSWYQQTPGQGLQFLFEYFSETQRNKGNFPGRFSGRQFSNSRSEMNVSTLELGDSALYLCASSLQPQGSDTQYFGPGTRLTVL.

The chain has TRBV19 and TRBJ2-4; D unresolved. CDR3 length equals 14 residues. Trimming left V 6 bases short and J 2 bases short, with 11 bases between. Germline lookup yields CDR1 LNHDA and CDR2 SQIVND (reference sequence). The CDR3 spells CASSLEGSKNIQYF. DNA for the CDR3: TGTGCCAGTAGCCTAGAAGGGTCCAAAAACATTCAGTACTTC.

CDR3 DNA: TGCGCCAGCAGCTTCGGAGCAGATTGGGACTTGGGGTTGGAGACCCAGTACTTC. As protein: CASSFGADWDLGLETQYF. The chain uses TRBV5-1 and TRBJ2-5; tentatively, D is TRBD2 (6 bases). V was clipped by 2 bases and J by 5 bases, with 25 bases between them. CDR3 length: 18 residues. The germline CDR1 and CDR2 sequences are SGHRS and YFSETQ.

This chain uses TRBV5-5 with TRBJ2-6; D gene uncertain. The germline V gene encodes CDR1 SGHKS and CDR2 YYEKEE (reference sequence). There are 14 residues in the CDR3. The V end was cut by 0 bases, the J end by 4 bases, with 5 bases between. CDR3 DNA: TGTGCCAGCAGCTTGGCTCGGGGGGCCAACGTCCTGACTTTC. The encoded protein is CASSLARGANVLTF.

This chain's CDR3 is CASSGESGKGSPLHF. The CDR3 nucleotides read TGTGCCAGCAGTGGGGAGAGCGGGAAGGGTTCACCCCTCCACTTT. The rearrangement joins TRBV2 to TRBJ1-6; D not resolved. This CDR3 contains 15 residues. Germline loops: CDR1 SNHLY, CDR2 FYNNEI. V was cut by 4 bases and J by 9 bases, with 16 bases left in between.

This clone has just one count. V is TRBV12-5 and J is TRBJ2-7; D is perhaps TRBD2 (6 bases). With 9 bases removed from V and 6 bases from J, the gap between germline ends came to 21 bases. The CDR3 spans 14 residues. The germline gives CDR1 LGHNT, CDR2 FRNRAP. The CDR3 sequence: CARGFFPGVVEQYF. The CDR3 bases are TGTGCTAGGGGATTTTTCCCGGGAGTGGTCGAGCAGTACTTC.

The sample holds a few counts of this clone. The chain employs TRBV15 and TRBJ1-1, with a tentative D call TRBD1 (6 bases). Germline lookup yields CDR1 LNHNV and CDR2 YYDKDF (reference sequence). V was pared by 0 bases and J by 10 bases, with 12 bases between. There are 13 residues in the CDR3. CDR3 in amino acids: CATSRDQYRVAFF. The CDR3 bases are TGTGCCACCAGCAGAGATCAATACAGGGTAGCTTTCTTT. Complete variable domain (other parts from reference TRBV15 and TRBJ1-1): DAMVIQNPRYQVTQFGKPVTLSCSQTLNHNVMYWYQQKSSQAPKLLFHYYDKDFNNEADTPDNFQSRRPNTSFCFLDIRSPGLGDTAMYLCATSRDQYRVAFFGQGTRLTVV.

The CDR3 sequence: CASSIRRGLAVYNEQFF. The CDR3 DNA sequence: TGTGCCAGTAGTATCCGCCGGGGACTAGCGGTCTACAATGAGCAGTTCTTC. The rearrangement uses TRBV19 and TRBJ2-1, with 11 bases matching TRBD2. The ends lost 3 bases at V and 3 bases at J; junction bases unmatched: 7. Looked up from germline, CDR1 is LNHDA and CDR2 is SQIVND (reference sequence). This CDR3 is built from 17 residues.

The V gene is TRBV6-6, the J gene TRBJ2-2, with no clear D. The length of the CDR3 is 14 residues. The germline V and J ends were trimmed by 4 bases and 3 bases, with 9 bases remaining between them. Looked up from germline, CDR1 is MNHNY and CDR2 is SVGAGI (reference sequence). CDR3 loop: CASSSGPHTGELFF. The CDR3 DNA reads TGTGCCAGCAGTTCGGGCCCTCACACCGGGGAGCTGTTTTTT.

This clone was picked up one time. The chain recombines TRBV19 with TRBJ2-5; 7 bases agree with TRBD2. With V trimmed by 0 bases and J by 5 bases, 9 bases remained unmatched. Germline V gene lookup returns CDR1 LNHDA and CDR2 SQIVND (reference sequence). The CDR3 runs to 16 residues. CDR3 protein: CASSIEGGRRGETQYF. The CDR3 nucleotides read TGTGCCAGTAGTATAGAGGGGGGGAGGCGTGGTGAGACCCAGTACTTC.

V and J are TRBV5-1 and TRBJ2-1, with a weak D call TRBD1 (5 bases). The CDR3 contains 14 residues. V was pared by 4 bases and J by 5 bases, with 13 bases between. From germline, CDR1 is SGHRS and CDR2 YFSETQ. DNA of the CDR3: TGCGCCAGCAGCACTTTCAGGGATCACAATGAGCAGTTCTTC. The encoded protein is CASSTFRDHNEQFF.

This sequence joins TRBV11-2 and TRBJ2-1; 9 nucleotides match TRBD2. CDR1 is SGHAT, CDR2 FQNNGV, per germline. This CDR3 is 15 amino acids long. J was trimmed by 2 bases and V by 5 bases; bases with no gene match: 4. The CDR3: CASSLAGRTYNEQFF. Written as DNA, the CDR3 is TGTGCCAGCAGCCTAGCGGGAAGAACCTACAATGAGCAGTTCTTC.

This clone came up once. The CDR3 reads CASSQGGAGGYYGYTF. In DNA form, the CDR3 reads TGTGCCAGCAGCCAAGGAGGGGCAGGGGGCTACTATGGCTACACCTTC. The chain carries TRBV14 and TRBJ1-2; TRBD1 matches at 8 bases. Germline CDR1 is SGHDN and CDR2 is FVKESK. Trimming cost V 1 base and J 3 bases; bases outside gene matches: 7. The CDR3 spans 16 residues.

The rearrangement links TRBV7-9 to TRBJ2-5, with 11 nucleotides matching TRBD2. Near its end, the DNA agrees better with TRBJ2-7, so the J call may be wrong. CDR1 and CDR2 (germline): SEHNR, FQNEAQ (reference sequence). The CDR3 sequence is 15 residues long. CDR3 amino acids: CASSLVLAGVAEQYF. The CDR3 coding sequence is TGTGCCAGCAGCTTAGTACTAGCGGGAGTAGCCGAGCAGTACTTC.

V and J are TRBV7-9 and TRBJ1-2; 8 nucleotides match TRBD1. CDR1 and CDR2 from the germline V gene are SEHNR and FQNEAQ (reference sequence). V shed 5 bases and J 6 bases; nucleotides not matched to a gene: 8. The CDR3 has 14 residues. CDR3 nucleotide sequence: TGTGCCAGCAGCCCAGCCGACAGGGGCAATGGCTACACCTTC. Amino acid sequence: CASSPADRGNGYTF. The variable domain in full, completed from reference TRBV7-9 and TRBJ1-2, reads DTGVSQNPRHKITKRGQNVTFRCDPISEHNRLYWYRQTLGQGPEFLTYFQNEAQLEKSRLLSDRFSAERPKGSFSTLEIQRTEQGDSAMYLCASSPADRGNGYTFGSGTRLTVV.

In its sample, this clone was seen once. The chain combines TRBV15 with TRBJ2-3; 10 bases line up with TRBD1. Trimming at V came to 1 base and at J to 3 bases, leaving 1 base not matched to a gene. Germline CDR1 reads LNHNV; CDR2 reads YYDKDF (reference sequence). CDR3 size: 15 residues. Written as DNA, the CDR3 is TGTGCCACCAGCAGAGGGGACAGGGGTACAGATACGCAGTATTTT. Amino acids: CATSRGDRGTDTQYF.

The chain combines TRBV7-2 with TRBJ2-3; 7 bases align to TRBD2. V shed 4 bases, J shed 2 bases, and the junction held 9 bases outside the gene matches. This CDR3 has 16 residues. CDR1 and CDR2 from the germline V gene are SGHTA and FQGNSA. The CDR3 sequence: CASSSRLAGPTDTQYF. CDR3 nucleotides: TGTGCCAGCAGCTCGAGGTTAGCGGGTCCCACAGATACGCAGTATTTT.